This is a list of T cell receptor beta chains from one sample in a study of control samples from healthy donors and cancer patients. TCRdb's table, derived via immunoSEQ multiplex PCR, lists solely in-frame clones and lacks some. The table records 150,000 to 160,000 clones, 85% to 95% of them present only once. Sequencing was carried out using blood. Receptors originate from a man in his forties or fifties in good health. The CDR3 runs from the conserved cysteine through the conserved F or W. Fields, in order: V gene, clone size, J gene, D gene, CDR3 DNA, CDR3 protein. D genes are given only for firm matches. The size field is filled for only some rows; it gives once, few, many or a size class.

v_call: TRBV25-1; clone_size: NA; j_call: TRBJ1-1; d_call: NA; cdr3_nt: TGTGCCAGCAGTGCCTCCACCAGGAACACTGAAGCTTTCTTT; cdr3_aa: CASSASTRNTEAFF
v_call: TRBV11-2; clone_size: NA; j_call: TRBJ1-1; d_call: NA; cdr3_nt: TGTGCCAGCAGCTTTCAGGGGAACACTGAAGCTTTCTTT; cdr3_aa: CASSFQGNTEAFF
v_call: TRBV15; clone_size: NA; j_call: TRBJ2-5; d_call: NA; cdr3_nt: TGTGCCACCAGCAGAGAGGGGGCGACCCAGTACTTC; cdr3_aa: CATSREGATQYF
v_call: TRBV9; clone_size: NA; j_call: TRBJ2-7; d_call: TRBD2; cdr3_nt: TGTGCCAGCAGCGCGCCGGGGACTACAACGGGCGAGCAGTACTTC; cdr3_aa: CASSAPGTTTGEQYF
v_call: TRBV21-1; clone_size: NA; j_call: TRBJ1-1; d_call: NA; cdr3_nt: TGTGCCAGCAGCAAAGAAGGCAGGGGGCAGGGGGACACTGAAGCTTTCTTT; cdr3_aa: CASSKEGRGQGDTEAFF
v_call: TRBV7-9; clone_size: NA; j_call: TRBJ2-1; d_call: TRBD2; cdr3_nt: TGTGCCAGCAGCTTAGGACTAGCGGGAGGGAGTGAGCAGTTCTTC; cdr3_aa: CASSLGLAGGSEQFF
v_call: TRBV6-1; clone_size: NA; j_call: TRBJ2-2; d_call: TRBD2; cdr3_nt: TGTGCCAGCAGTGAAGCGCCCCAGCGGGAGCTGTTATTCGGGGAGCTGTTTTTT; cdr3_aa: CASSEAPQRELLFGELFF
v_call: TRBV27; clone_size: few; j_call: TRBJ1-1; d_call: NA; cdr3_nt: TGTGCCAGCAGTTACCAGGGGTACACTGAAGCTTTCTTT; cdr3_aa: CASSYQGYTEAFF
v_call: TRBV28; clone_size: NA; j_call: TRBJ2-6; d_call: NA; cdr3_nt: TGTGCCAGCAGTCAGGCGACAGGCCACATTTTATACTCTGGGGCCAACGTCCTGACTTTC; cdr3_aa: CASSQATGHILYSGANVLTF
v_call: TRBV5-1; clone_size: NA; j_call: TRBJ2-1; d_call: NA; cdr3_nt: TGCGCCAGCAGCTTGGCCGGGGGCTATGAGCAGTTCTTC; cdr3_aa: CASSLAGGYEQFF
v_call: TRBV11-2; clone_size: NA; j_call: TRBJ2-5; d_call: TRBD2; cdr3_nt: TGTGCCAGCAGCACACGACTAGCGGGAGGGCGGGGAGAGACCCAGTACTTC; cdr3_aa: CASSTRLAGGRGETQYF
v_call: TRBV7-3; clone_size: NA; j_call: TRBJ2-2; d_call: TRBD1; cdr3_nt: TGTGCCAGCAGCGCCACCGGGACAGGGGGGCGAATCACCGGGGAGCTGTTTTTT; cdr3_aa: CASSATGTGGRITGELFF
v_call: TRBV10-3; clone_size: NA; j_call: TRBJ2-7; d_call: NA; cdr3_nt: TGTGCCATCAGTGGGGCCAGCTCCTACGAGCAGTACTTC; cdr3_aa: CAISGASSYEQYF
v_call: TRBV5-1; clone_size: NA; j_call: TRBJ2-1; d_call: TRBD1; cdr3_nt: TGCGCCAGCAGACTGACAGGGGGCTCCTACAATGAGCAGTTCTTC; cdr3_aa: CASRLTGGSYNEQFF
v_call: TRBV25-1; clone_size: NA; j_call: TRBJ2-1; d_call: TRBD2; cdr3_nt: TGTGCCAGCAGTGACGCGGGCGGGAGGGGGTCCTACAATGAGCAGTTCTTC; cdr3_aa: CASSDAGGRGSYNEQFF
v_call: TRBV3-1/TRBV3-2; clone_size: NA; j_call: TRBJ2-7; d_call: NA; cdr3_nt: TGTGCCAGCAGCCCCTCGGGGACTCTGACCTACGAGCAGTACTTC; cdr3_aa: CASSPSGTLTYEQYF